This T cell receptor (beta chain) came from a study of T cells in Graves' hyperthyroidism and ophthalmopathy. Broader study findings: With a median lead of around 6.7 months before onset, the model predicted ophthalmopathy. Researchers report that a 13 V-J model separated ophthalmopathy from stable hyperthyroidism.

The CDR3 spans 17 residues. CDR1 is KGHDR, CDR2 SFDVKD, per germline. The definition of stable Graves' hyperthyroidism was no ophthalmopathy progression within 18 months. In regard to this clonotype: Its antigen is not known. The junction does not match germline at one end; this may be a read error.

Regions amplified from RNA transcripts were the TCR beta CDR3 regions. First-round RT-PCR targeting the TCR CDR3 was performed with the HTBI primer set. TCRdb ran MiXCR on the multiplex PCR reads and lists one entry per CDR3 protein. The sample holds roughly 100,000 distinct CDR3 sequences; less than 55% are singletons and the top ten take about a quarter. The V and J genes are TRBV24-1 and TRBJ2-2; 11 bases are a match to TRBD2. Sequencing was done on a sample of blood. This TCR was sampled from a man between 40 and 49 years old with Graves' hyperthyroidism. CDR3 sequence reads: CATSGPGTSGGGGGLFF. DNA of the CDR3: TGTGCCACCAGTGGCCCCGGGACTAGCGGTGGCGGGGGGGGGCTGTTTTTT.